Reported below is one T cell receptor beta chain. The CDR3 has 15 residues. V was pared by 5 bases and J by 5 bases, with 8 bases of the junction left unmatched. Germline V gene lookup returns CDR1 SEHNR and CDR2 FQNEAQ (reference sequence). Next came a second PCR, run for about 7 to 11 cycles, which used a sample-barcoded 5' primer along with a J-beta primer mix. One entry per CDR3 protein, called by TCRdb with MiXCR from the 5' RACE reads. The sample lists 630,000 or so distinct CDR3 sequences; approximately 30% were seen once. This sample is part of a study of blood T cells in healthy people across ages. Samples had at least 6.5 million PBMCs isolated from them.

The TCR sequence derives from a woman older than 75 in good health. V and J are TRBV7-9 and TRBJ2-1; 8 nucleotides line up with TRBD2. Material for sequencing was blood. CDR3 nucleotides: TGTGCCAGCAGCGAACCCGGGGGGGCCGACAATGAGCAGTTCTTC. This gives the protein CASSEPGGADNEQFF. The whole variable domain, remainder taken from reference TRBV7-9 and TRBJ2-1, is DTGVSQNPRHKITKRGQNVTFRCDPISEHNRLYWYRQTLGQGPEFLTYFQNEAQLEKSRLLSDRFSAERPKGSFSTLEIQRTEQGDSAMYLCASSEPGGADNEQFFGPGTRLTVL.